The sequence of this T cell receptor beta chain was determined in a study of T cells in Graves' hyperthyroidism and ophthalmopathy. RNA transcripts gave rise to amplified TCR beta CDR3 regions. Carried out on the TCR CDR3, a first-round RT-PCR used the HTBI primer set. TCRdb recomputed calls from the multiplex PCR reads with MiXCR, one row per CDR3 protein. In the table there are 550,000 to 800,000 distinct CDR3 sequences, roughly 15% of which are singletons. This clonotype was seen a few times. Antigen unknown. V gave up 0 bases and J gave up 7 bases, with 14 bases separating them. The CDR3 contains 15 residues. Per the germline V gene, CDR1 is SGDLS and CDR2 is YYNGEE. PBMCs came from about 10 ml fresh peripheral blood. General study results and limits: The model made its ophthalmopathy prediction, and onset followed a median roughly 6.5 months later.

This TCR was recovered from a man between 18 and 29 years old with Graves' hyperthyroidism. The sample taken for sequencing was blood. The V and J genes are TRBV9 and TRBJ1-5, with D unresolved. The chain's CDR3 is CASSVGWGGSQPQHF. CDR3 in DNA: TGTGCCAGCAGCGTAGGGTGGGGAGGTAGCCAGCCCCAGCATTTT.